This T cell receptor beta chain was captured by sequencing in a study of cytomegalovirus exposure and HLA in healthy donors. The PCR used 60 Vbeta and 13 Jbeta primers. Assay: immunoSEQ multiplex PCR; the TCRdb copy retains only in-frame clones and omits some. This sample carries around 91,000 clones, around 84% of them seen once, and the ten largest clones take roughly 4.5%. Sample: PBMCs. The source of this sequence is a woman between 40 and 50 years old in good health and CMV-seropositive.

CDR3 protein: CASNTGVDTEAFF. The CDR3 nucleotides are TGTGCCAGCAATACAGGGGTCGACACTGAAGCTTTCTTT. The chain combines TRBV6-5 with TRBJ1-1; 7 bases agree with TRBD1. The V and J ends lost 7 bases and 3 bases, in that order; junction bases with no gene match: 5. Per germline, CDR1 MNHEY and CDR2 SVGAGI. The CDR3 length is 13 residues.